The clone carrying this T cell receptor beta chain was counted once. Its antigen is currently unknown. The assay was immunoSEQ multiplex PCR, and TCRdb's table has in-frame clones only and misses some. The sample holds 25,000 to 30,000 clones, approximately 74% seen once. These data originate in a study of immune evolution from preneoplasia to lung adenocarcinoma. Study-level findings and limits: Later-stage lesions appeared to have more T cells, more diversity, less clonality.

This CDR3 region has 15 residues. V was pared by 2 bases and J by 4 bases, with 14 bases between. Germline CDR1 and CDR2: KGHSH and LQKENI. The genes are TRBV18 and TRBJ1-1, with TRBD1 as a possible D gene (5 bases). Material for sequencing was FFPE invasive lung adenocarcinoma tissue. The TCR was taken from a person aged 60 to 70 with invasive lung adenocarcinoma. Some clones in this sample may be carry-over from other donors' samples. Written as DNA, the CDR3 is TGTGCCAGCTCACCAGGGGGGGTCGGGAGCACTGAAGCTTTCTTT. This sequence encodes CASSPGGVGSTEAFF.